The rows below give T cell receptor beta chains drawn from one sample of a study of early T cells in non-severe SARS-CoV-2 infection. TCRdb re-derived calls from the 5' RACE reads in MiXCR, one entry per CDR3 protein. Found here are about 50,000 distinct CDR3 sequences, approximately 15% of them singletons; the top ten hold approximately 4%. The starting material was whole blood, obtained at baseline. The source is an adult who was a healthcare worker with PCR-confirmed SARS-CoV-2 infection or an uninfected control (not recorded which). CDR3s include the opening cysteine and the closing phenylalanine or tryptophan. Fields, in order: CDR3 length, V gene, J gene, D gene, clone size, CDR3 protein, CDR3 DNA. The D gene is left open where the match is weak. The size field is filled for only some rows; it gives once, few, many or a size class.

len: 12
v_gene: TRBV20-1
j_gene: TRBJ2-2
d_gene: -
abundance: many
CDR3aa: CSATLGDGELFF
CDR3nt: TGCAGTGCTACTCTAGGGGACGGGGAGCTGTTTTTT

len: 15
v_gene: TRBV18
j_gene: TRBJ2-6
d_gene: -
abundance: -
CDR3aa: CASSPRVAGANVLTF
CDR3nt: TGTGCCAGCTCACCCAGGGTGGCGGGGGCCAACGTCCTGACTTTC

len: 16
v_gene: TRBV5-1
j_gene: TRBJ2-2
d_gene: TRBD2
abundance: many
CDR3aa: CASSPLFGGDTGELFF
CDR3nt: TGCGCCAGCAGCCCCCTTTTCGGGGGGGACACCGGGGAGCTGTTTTTT

len: 14
v_gene: TRBV5-1
j_gene: TRBJ1-1
d_gene: -
abundance: few
CDR3aa: CASSLEWVNTEAFF
CDR3nt: TGCGCCAGCAGCTTGGAGTGGGTGAACACTGAAGCTTTCTTT

len: 16
v_gene: TRBV3-1
j_gene: TRBJ2-3
d_gene: TRBD2
abundance: few
CDR3aa: CASSHGLAVSTDTQYF
CDR3nt: TGTGCCAGCAGCCATGGGCTAGCGGTTTCCACAGATACGCAGTATTTT

len: 13
v_gene: TRBV2
j_gene: TRBJ1-5
d_gene: -
abundance: -
CDR3aa: CASSVQGEQPQHF
CDR3nt: TGTGCCAGCAGTGTTCAGGGTGAACAGCCCCAGCATTTT

len: 16
v_gene: TRBV6-1
j_gene: TRBJ2-7
d_gene: TRBD1
abundance: -
CDR3aa: CASLKPSGTGAYEQYF
CDR3nt: TGTGCCAGCCTTAAGCCATCCGGGACAGGGGCATACGAGCAGTACTTC

len: 14
v_gene: TRBV30
j_gene: TRBJ2-1
d_gene: -
abundance: few
CDR3aa: CAWSASDVPSEQFF
CDR3nt: TGTGCCTGGAGCGCCTCGGACGTCCCGAGTGAGCAGTTCTTC

len: 16
v_gene: TRBV6-1
j_gene: TRBJ2-3
d_gene: -
abundance: many
CDR3aa: CASSGWGRFREDTQYF
CDR3nt: TGTGCCAGCAGTGGATGGGGGAGGTTCAGGGAAGATACGCAGTATTTT

len: 16
v_gene: TRBV23-1
j_gene: TRBJ2-7
d_gene: -
abundance: -
CDR3aa: CASSQSTAEKAYEQYF
CDR3nt: TGCGCCAGCAGTCAATCGACGGCAGAAAAAGCCTACGAGCAGTACTTC

len: 13
v_gene: TRBV15
j_gene: TRBJ2-1
d_gene: -
abundance: many
CDR3aa: CATSRGVNDEQFF
CDR3nt: TGTGCCACCAGCAGAGGGGTGAATGATGAGCAGTTCTTC

len: 13
v_gene: TRBV2
j_gene: TRBJ1-5
d_gene: -
abundance: many
CDR3aa: CASMSVGDQPQHF
CDR3nt: TGTGCCAGCATGTCGGTGGGGGATCAGCCCCAGCATTTT

len: 13
v_gene: TRBV29-1
j_gene: TRBJ1-3
d_gene: -
abundance: -
CDR3aa: CSVVAGKGNTIYF
CDR3nt: TGCAGCGTTGTTGCAGGGAAAGGAAACACCATATATTTT

len: 15
v_gene: TRBV6-6
j_gene: TRBJ2-3
d_gene: TRBD1
abundance: few
CDR3aa: CASSYGQGATDTQYF
CDR3nt: TGTGCCAGCAGTTACGGACAGGGGGCAACAGATACGCAGTATTTT

len: 18
v_gene: TRBV7-8
j_gene: TRBJ2-7
d_gene: TRBD2
abundance: few
CDR3aa: CASSLAVNLAGGPDEQYF
CDR3nt: TGTGCCAGCAGCTTAGCGGTGAACTTAGCGGGAGGGCCCGATGAGCAGTACTTC

len: 16
v_gene: TRBV7-6
j_gene: TRBJ2-5
d_gene: -
abundance: few
CDR3aa: CASSFFWRAGRETQYF
CDR3nt: TGTGCCAGCAGCTTCTTCTGGCGGGCTGGCCGGGAGACCCAGTACTTC

len: 13
v_gene: TRBV6-2/TRBV6-3
j_gene: TRBJ2-1
d_gene: -
abundance: -
CDR3aa: CASGLDSYNEQFF
CDR3nt: TGTGCCAGCGGCCTGGACTCCTACAATGAGCAGTTCTTC

len: 14
v_gene: TRBV29-1
j_gene: TRBJ2-7
d_gene: TRBD2
abundance: many
CDR3aa: CSVATGTSGYEQYF
CDR3nt: TGCAGCGTTGCAACCGGGACTAGCGGGTACGAGCAGTACTTC

len: 16
v_gene: TRBV5-1
j_gene: TRBJ2-3
d_gene: TRBD2
abundance: many
CDR3aa: CAAALNSGSGTDTQYF
CDR3nt: TGCGCCGCAGCATTGAATAGCGGGAGTGGCACAGATACGCAGTATTTT

len: 18
v_gene: TRBV6-4
j_gene: TRBJ1-1
d_gene: -
abundance: few
CDR3aa: CASTAWEGPINEDTEAFF
CDR3nt: TGTGCCAGCACCGCCTGGGAGGGGCCGATAAACGAGGACACTGAAGCTTTCTTT

len: 14
v_gene: TRBV7-2
j_gene: TRBJ1-1
d_gene: -
abundance: few
CDR3aa: CASRLTPSEAEAFF
CDR3nt: TGTGCCAGCAGACTAACCCCCTCGGAGGCTGAAGCTTTCTTT

len: 23
v_gene: TRBV4-1
j_gene: TRBJ2-2
d_gene: TRBD2
abundance: few
CDR3aa: CASSHPGLAGPKPFNQRTGELFF
CDR3nt: TGCGCCAGCAGCCATCCGGGACTAGCGGGCCCGAAACCTTTCAACCAACGGACCGGGGAGCTGTTTTTT

len: 14
v_gene: TRBV4-1
j_gene: TRBJ2-7
d_gene: -
abundance: few
CDR3aa: CASSQGHTVYEQYF
CDR3nt: TGCGCCAGCAGCCAAGGCCATACAGTCTACGAGCAGTACTTC

len: 17
v_gene: TRBV5-5
j_gene: TRBJ2-7
d_gene: -
abundance: -
CDR3aa: CASSLEVVNRASGEQYF
CDR3nt: TGTGCCAGCAGCTTGGAAGTTGTGAACAGGGCCTCAGGCGAGCAGTACTTC

len: 12
v_gene: TRBV27
j_gene: TRBJ1-1
d_gene: -
abundance: -
CDR3aa: CASSTPLSEAFF
CDR3nt: TGTGCCAGCAGTACACCCTTGTCTGAAGCTTTCTTT

len: 14
v_gene: TRBV2
j_gene: TRBJ2-2
d_gene: -
abundance: once
CDR3aa: CTSSLVSETGELFF
CDR3nt: TGTACCAGCAGCCTCGTTTCAGAGACCGGGGAGCTGTTTTTT

len: 14
v_gene: TRBV5-1
j_gene: TRBJ2-3
d_gene: TRBD1
abundance: -
CDR3aa: CASSRDSITDTQYF
CDR3nt: TGCGCCAGCAGCCGGGACAGCATCACAGATACGCAGTATTTT

len: 14
v_gene: TRBV11-2
j_gene: TRBJ2-2
d_gene: TRBD2
abundance: -
CDR3aa: CASTLSGRAGELFF
CDR3nt: TGTGCCAGCACCTTAAGCGGGAGGGCCGGGGAGCTGTTTTTT

len: 20
v_gene: TRBV12-2
j_gene: TRBJ2-1
d_gene: -
abundance: -
CDR3aa: CASRSEDNVCQLGSYNEQFF
CDR3nt: TGTGCAAGTCGCTCCGAGGACAACGTTTGTCAACTCGGCTCCTACAATGAGCAGTTCTTC

len: 12
v_gene: TRBV12-3/TRBV12-4
j_gene: TRBJ2-1
d_gene: -
abundance: many
CDR3aa: CASSFTADEQFF
CDR3nt: TGTGCCAGCAGTTTCACGGCGGATGAGCAGTTCTTC

len: 13
v_gene: TRBV29-1
j_gene: TRBJ2-7
d_gene: TRBD1
abundance: -
CDR3aa: CSVVKGASYEQYF
CDR3nt: TGCAGCGTTGTAAAGGGGGCGAGCTACGAGCAGTACTTC

len: 14
v_gene: TRBV6-5
j_gene: TRBJ2-3
d_gene: TRBD2
abundance: -
CDR3aa: CASSYSTSGRSRYF
CDR3nt: TGTGCCAGCAGTTACTCCACTAGCGGGCGTTCCAGGTATTTT

len: 16
v_gene: TRBV7-8
j_gene: TRBJ2-2
d_gene: TRBD1
abundance: -
CDR3aa: CASTITPGGITGELFF
CDR3nt: TGTGCCAGCACCATAACTCCAGGGGGCATCACCGGGGAGCTGTTTTTT

len: 12
v_gene: TRBV30
j_gene: TRBJ1-2
d_gene: TRBD1
abundance: -
CDR3aa: CAFGTGDYGYTF
CDR3nt: TGTGCCTTCGGGACAGGGGACTATGGCTACACCTTC

len: 14
v_gene: TRBV5-1
j_gene: TRBJ1-1
d_gene: -
abundance: many
CDR3aa: CASTIDSDGTEAFF
CDR3nt: TGCGCCAGCACCATCGACTCAGACGGCACTGAAGCTTTCTTT

len: 15
v_gene: TRBV28
j_gene: TRBJ1-6
d_gene: -
abundance: many
CDR3aa: CASSLADRFNSPLHF
CDR3nt: TGTGCCAGCAGTTTAGCTGATAGGTTTAATTCACCCCTCCACTTT

len: 14
v_gene: TRBV27
j_gene: TRBJ2-1
d_gene: -
abundance: many
CDR3aa: CASSLSGLQNEQFF
CDR3nt: TGTGCCAGCAGTTTATCAGGGCTCCAAAATGAGCAGTTCTTC

len: 14
v_gene: TRBV18
j_gene: TRBJ2-7
d_gene: TRBD1
abundance: -
CDR3aa: CASSFRGQSDEQYF
CDR3nt: TGTGCCAGCTCATTCCGGGGACAGAGCGACGAGCAGTACTTC

len: 14
v_gene: TRBV20-1
j_gene: TRBJ1-1
d_gene: -
abundance: -
CDR3aa: CSARGGGLVTEAFF
CDR3nt: TGCAGTGCTAGAGGGGGGGGGCTGGTCACTGAAGCTTTCTTT

len: 15
v_gene: TRBV10-3
j_gene: TRBJ2-7
d_gene: TRBD2
abundance: -
CDR3aa: CAISGGTSGSYEQYF
CDR3nt: TGTGCCATCAGTGGGGGGACTAGCGGCAGCTACGAGCAGTACTTC

len: 15
v_gene: TRBV20-1
j_gene: TRBJ2-3
d_gene: TRBD2
abundance: -
CDR3aa: CSAKTSGGFTDTQYF
CDR3nt: TGCAGTGCCAAGACTAGCGGGGGGTTCACAGATACGCAGTATTTT

len: 16
v_gene: TRBV4-2
j_gene: TRBJ1-2
d_gene: -
abundance: many
CDR3aa: CASSQDNGSGDYGYTF
CDR3nt: TGTGCCAGCAGCCAAGATAACGGCAGCGGAGACTATGGCTACACCTTC

len: 13
v_gene: TRBV5-6
j_gene: TRBJ2-1
d_gene: -
abundance: few
CDR3aa: CASSGDSSHEQFF
CDR3nt: TGTGCCAGCAGCGGCGACAGTTCCCATGAGCAGTTCTTC

len: 13
v_gene: TRBV20-1
j_gene: TRBJ1-6
d_gene: -
abundance: many
CDR3aa: CSAGSWGNSPLHF
CDR3nt: TGCAGTGCTGGGTCTTGGGGTAATTCACCCCTCCACTTT

len: 15
v_gene: TRBV5-1
j_gene: TRBJ1-5
d_gene: -
abundance: few
CDR3aa: CASSLVGGRNQPQHF
CDR3nt: TGCGCCAGCAGCTTGGTGGGAGGTCGGAATCAGCCCCAGCATTTT

len: 14
v_gene: TRBV9
j_gene: TRBJ2-7
d_gene: TRBD2
abundance: -
CDR3aa: CASSVGLVSYEQYF
CDR3nt: TGTGCCAGCAGCGTGGGACTAGTTAGCTACGAGCAGTACTTC

len: 13
v_gene: TRBV4-2
j_gene: TRBJ2-1
d_gene: -
abundance: few
CDR3aa: CASSLNGGNEQFF
CDR3nt: TGTGCCAGCAGCCTCAATGGCGGGAATGAGCAGTTCTTC

len: 16
v_gene: TRBV6-2/TRBV6-3
j_gene: TRBJ2-5
d_gene: TRBD2
abundance: -
CDR3aa: CASSEIAGGPTETQYF
CDR3nt: TGTGCCAGCAGTGAAATAGCGGGAGGCCCCACGGAGACCCAGTACTTC

len: 14
v_gene: TRBV29-1
j_gene: TRBJ2-2
d_gene: -
abundance: few
CDR3aa: CSVEASGNTGELFF
CDR3nt: TGCAGCGTTGAAGCATCAGGGAACACCGGGGAGCTGTTTTTT

len: 15
v_gene: TRBV7-3
j_gene: TRBJ2-5
d_gene: -
abundance: few
CDR3aa: CASSLTLGSGETQYF
CDR3nt: TGTGCCAGCAGCTTAACCCTGGGATCCGGGGAGACCCAGTACTTC

len: 13
v_gene: TRBV29-1
j_gene: TRBJ2-3
d_gene: -
abundance: many
CDR3aa: CSGRREPTDTQYF
CDR3nt: TGCAGCGGCCGCCGGGAACCGACAGATACGCAGTATTTT

len: 12
v_gene: TRBV2
j_gene: TRBJ2-3
d_gene: -
abundance: many
CDR3aa: CASSDRADTQYF
CDR3nt: TGTGCCAGCAGTGACAGGGCAGATACGCAGTATTTT

len: 16
v_gene: TRBV7-3
j_gene: TRBJ2-6
d_gene: -
abundance: many
CDR3aa: CASSLFRDPGANVLTF
CDR3nt: TGTGCCAGCAGCTTATTCAGGGATCCTGGGGCCAACGTCCTGACTTTC

len: 13
v_gene: TRBV6-4
j_gene: TRBJ1-1
d_gene: -
abundance: few
CDR3aa: CASSGEGGTEAFF
CDR3nt: TGTGCCAGCAGTGGGGAAGGGGGGACTGAAGCTTTCTTT

len: 14
v_gene: TRBV6-6
j_gene: TRBJ2-2
d_gene: TRBD1
abundance: many
CDR3aa: CASKRTGADGELFF
CDR3nt: TGTGCCAGCAAGAGGACAGGGGCCGACGGGGAGCTGTTTTTT